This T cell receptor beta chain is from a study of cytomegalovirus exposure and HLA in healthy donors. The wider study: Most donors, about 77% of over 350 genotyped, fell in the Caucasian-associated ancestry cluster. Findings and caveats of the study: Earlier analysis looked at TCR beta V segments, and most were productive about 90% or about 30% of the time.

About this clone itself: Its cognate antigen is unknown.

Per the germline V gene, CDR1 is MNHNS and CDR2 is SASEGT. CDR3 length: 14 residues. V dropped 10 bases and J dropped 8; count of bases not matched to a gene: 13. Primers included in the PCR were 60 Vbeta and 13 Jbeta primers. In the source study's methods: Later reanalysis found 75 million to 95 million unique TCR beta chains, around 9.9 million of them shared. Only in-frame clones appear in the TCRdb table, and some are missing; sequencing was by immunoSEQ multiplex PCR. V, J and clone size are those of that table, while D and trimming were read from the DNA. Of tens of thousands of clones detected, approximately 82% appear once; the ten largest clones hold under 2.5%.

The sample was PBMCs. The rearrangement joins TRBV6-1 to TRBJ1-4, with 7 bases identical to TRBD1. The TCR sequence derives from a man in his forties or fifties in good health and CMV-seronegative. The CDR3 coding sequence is TGTGCCACCACGGACAGGAACTTCTTCGAAAAACTGTTTTTT. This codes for CATTDRNFFEKLFF.